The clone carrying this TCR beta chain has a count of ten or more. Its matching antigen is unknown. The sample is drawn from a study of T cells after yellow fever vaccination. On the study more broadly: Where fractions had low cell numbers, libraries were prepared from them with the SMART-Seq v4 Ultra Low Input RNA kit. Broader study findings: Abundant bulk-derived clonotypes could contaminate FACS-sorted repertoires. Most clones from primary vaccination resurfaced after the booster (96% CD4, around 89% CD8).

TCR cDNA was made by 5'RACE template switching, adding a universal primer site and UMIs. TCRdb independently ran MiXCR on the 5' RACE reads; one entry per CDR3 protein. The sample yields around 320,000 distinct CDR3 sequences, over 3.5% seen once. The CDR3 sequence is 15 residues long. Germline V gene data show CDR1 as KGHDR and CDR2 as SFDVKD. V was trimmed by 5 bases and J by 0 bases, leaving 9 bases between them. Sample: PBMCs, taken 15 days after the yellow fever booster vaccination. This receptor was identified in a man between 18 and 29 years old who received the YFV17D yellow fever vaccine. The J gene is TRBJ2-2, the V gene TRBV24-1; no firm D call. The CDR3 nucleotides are TGTGCCACCAGTGGGGCTGTTGCGAACACCGGGGAGCTGTTTTTT. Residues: CATSGAVANTGELFF.